The 23 T cell receptor beta chains in this list originate from one sample, sequenced in a study of blood T cells in healthy people across ages. Together with a sample-barcoded 5' primer, a J-beta primer mix was included in a second PCR lasting about 7 to 11 cycles. In TCRdb, the 5' RACE reads were re-called with MiXCR into one record per CDR3 protein. Counted here are approximately 1.5 million distinct CDR3 sequences, around 35% occurring once; the ten biggest clones make up 11%. Sequenced material: blood. These TCRs come from a woman under 40 in good health.

The chain is built from TRBV20-1 and TRBJ2-7; D not resolved. The germline V gene encodes CDR1 DFQATT and CDR2 SNEGSKA (reference sequence). This CDR3 contains 13 residues. Deletions cut 5 bases from V and 6 bases from J, with 17 bases between. The DNA of the CDR3 is TGCAGTGCTCCTCGTGCTAGAGGAGCCGAGCAGTACTTC. This codes for CSAPRARGAEQYF.

This clonotype was observed a handful of times. The CDR3 sequence is CSARNNEGTSGAGETQYF. The DNA of the CDR3 is TGCAGTGCTAGAAATAACGAAGGGACTAGCGGCGCAGGGGAGACCCAGTACTTC. J is TRBJ2-5 and V is TRBV20-1; 11 nucleotides align to TRBD2. Per germline, CDR1 DFQATT and CDR2 SNEGSKA (reference sequence). V shed 2 bases, J shed 5 bases, and the junction held 16 bases outside the gene matches. The CDR3 has 18 amino acids.

This clonotype came up many times. The V call is TRBV24-1, the J call TRBJ2-1; 11 nucleotides agree with TRBD1. V shed 1 base and J 8 bases; nucleotides not matched to a gene: 6. This CDR3 comprises 16 residues. Germline CDR1 is KGHDR and CDR2 is SFDVKD. The CDR3 sequence is CATSDFTGQGAHEQFF. CDR3 in DNA: TGTGCCACCAGTGATTTTACCGGACAGGGGGCTCATGAGCAGTTCTTC.

This clonotype showed up just a few times. This chain uses TRBV10-3 with TRBJ1-2; no clear D. Trimming stripped 4 bases from V and 4 bases from J, with 13 bases between. The CDR3 extends over 14 amino acids. CDR1 ENHRY and CDR2 SYGVKD come from the germline V gene. CDR3 DNA sequence: TGTGCCATCAGTGGTGCAGGACCCGGCTATGGCTACACCTTC. Amino acid sequence: CAISGAGPGYGYTF.

The chain recombines TRBV4-1 with TRBJ2-2; 8 nucleotides align to TRBD2. CDR1 MGHRA and CDR2 YSYEKL come from the germline V gene. Trimming removed 3 bases from V and 4 bases from J; junction bases left unmatched: 10. The CDR3 spans 17 residues. In nucleotides, the CDR3 is TGCGCCAGCAGCCAGTCTCCCGGGACTAGTTTCACCGGGGAGCTGTTTTTT. This translates into CASSQSPGTSFTGELFF.

With respect to this clonotype: The junction departs from the called germline gene at one end, perhaps through a read error. The chain is built from TRBV20-1 and TRBJ2-1, with D possibly TRBD2 on 5 matching bases. The CDR3 totals 12 residues. Per the germline V gene, CDR1 is DFQATT and CDR2 is SNEGSKA (reference sequence). CDR3 in DNA: TGCAGTACTAGATTTTTAGCGAATGAGCAGTTCTTC. It is translated as CSTRFLANEQFF.

DNA of the CDR3: TGTGCCAGTAACGACAGGGCAGGGGCCAACGTCCTGACTTTC. This translates into CASNDRAGANVLTF. The chain recombines TRBV19 with TRBJ2-6; 7 bases line up with TRBD1. Germline CDR1 and CDR2: LNHDA and SQIVND (reference sequence). The CDR3 runs 14 residues. J lost 4 bases, V lost 7 bases, and 4 bases had no gene match.

CDR3 amino acids: CASSSGLSGTQYF. CDR3 DNA: TGTGCCAGCAGCTCGGGACTATCGGGGACCCAGTACTTC. V gene TRBV7-3 combines with J gene TRBJ2-5, with 7 bases matching TRBD2. The CDR3 is 13 amino acids. Germline V gene data show CDR1 as SGHTA and CDR2 as FQGTGA. Trimming cost V 4 bases and J 7 bases; bases outside gene matches: 6.

To note about this clonotype: One end of the junction does not line up with germline, which may come from a read error. The V and J genes are TRBV3-1 and TRBJ2-1, with 8 bases fitting TRBD1. CDR1 and CDR2 from the germline V gene are LGHDT and YNNKEL (reference sequence). CDR3 size: 16 residues. CDR3 loop: CACRQRDRGAYNEQFF. CDR3 nucleotide sequence: TGTGCCTGCAGACAGAGAGACAGGGGAGCCTACAATGAGCAGTTCTTC.

The V and J genes are TRBV20-1 and TRBJ1-2; 8 bases are a match to TRBD1. The length of the CDR3 is 15 residues. V was clipped by 6 bases and J by 6 bases; unmatched bases: 15. Germline CDR1 reads DFQATT; CDR2 reads SNEGSKA (reference sequence). CDR3 protein: CSAGPGQGILDGYTF. Written as DNA, the CDR3 is TGCAGTGCCGGACCTGGACAGGGAATTCTAGATGGCTACACCTTC.

This clonotype showed up just a few times. The chain combines TRBV5-1 with TRBJ1-2; a possible D gene is TRBD1 (6 bases). The CDR3 runs to 14 residues. Germline-derived CDR1 and CDR2 are SGHRS and YFSETQ. V gave up 3 bases and J gave up 8 bases, with 17 bases separating them. Here the CDR3 DNA reads TGCGCCAGCAGCTCGGGGGAGAGGGGGACAGGCTACACCTTC. Its protein product is CASSSGERGTGYTF.

The chain joins TRBV9 to TRBJ2-7; D could derive from TRBD1 or TRBD2 (6 bases each). The J call may not be correct, given that the DNA end is closer to TRBJ2-5. CDR3 length: 15 amino acids. CDR1 SGDLS and CDR2 YYNGEE come from the germline V gene. CDR3 protein: CASSAQGTSGETQYF. CDR3 DNA sequence: TGTGCCAGCAGCGCCCAGGGGACTTCCGGGGAGACCCAGTACTTC.

This chain uses TRBV20-1 with TRBJ1-1; D might be TRBD1 (6 bases). Per the germline V gene, CDR1 is DFQATT and CDR2 is SNEGSKA (reference sequence). The germline V and J ends were trimmed by 5 bases and 4 bases, with 17 bases remaining between them. The CDR3 contains 14 residues. The CDR3 loop is CSALAGGGRTEAFF. CDR3 bases: TGCAGTGCTTTGGCGGGCGGGGGCCGCACTGAAGCTTTCTTT.

On this clonotype: This sequence may be a read error, since a much larger clone differs from it by one base. The chain is built from TRBV29-1 and TRBJ2-3, with 10 bases that match TRBD2. The CDR3 is 14 amino acids. CDR1 is SQVTM, CDR2 ANQGSEA, per germline. The CDR3 nucleotides are TGCGGCGTTGAGACTAGCGGGCCGAGAGATACGCAGTATTTT. Encoded protein: CGVETSGPRDTQYF.

This clonotype was counted only a few times. Relative to the germline gene, one junction end is altered; a read error may explain this. The CDR3 sequence: CASSQGQQKNTEAFF. CDR3 DNA: TGCGCCAGCAGCCAGGGACAACAGAAGAACACTGAGGCTTTCTTT. The rearrangement joins TRBV4-1 to TRBJ1-1; TRBD1 might be the D (6 bases). The CDR3 is 15 amino acids. Looked up from germline, CDR1 is MGHRA and CDR2 is YSYEKL.

The rearrangement joins TRBV3-1 to TRBJ2-3; the D gene could be TRBD1 or TRBD2 (6 bases each). Trimming shortened V by 4 bases and J by 6 bases, and 14 bases separated the two germline ends. Germline CDR1 is LGHDT and CDR2 is YNNKEL (reference sequence). The CDR3 is made up of 14 amino acids. The CDR3 is CASSRRGRRDTQYF. The CDR3 DNA is TGTGCCAGCAGCCGACGGGGGCGCAGGGATACGCAGTATTTT.

On this clonotype: An end of the junction does not agree with germline; a read error may underlie this. The chain combines TRBV27 with TRBJ2-1; perhaps TRBD2 as D (6 bases). The CDR3 is 15 amino acids. Per the germline V gene, CDR1 is MNHEY and CDR2 is SMNVEV (reference sequence). The DNA for the CDR3 is TGTGCCAGCAGGTCCGGGACTGGCTCCTACAATGAGCAGTGCTTC. Translated: CASRSGTGSYNEQCF.

The gene calls are TRBV5-1 and TRBJ1-2, with 7 positions matching TRBD1. This CDR3 has 16 residues. V was clipped by 0 bases and J by 4 bases; unmatched bases: 9. CDR1 and CDR2 (germline): SGHRS, YFSETQ. The CDR3 DNA follows: TGCGCCAGCAGCTTGGGACCCCCGGGACAGACCTATGGCTACACCTTC. It specifies CASSLGPPGQTYGYTF.

This chain joins TRBV12-5 and TRBJ2-1; no definite D call. CDR1 and CDR2 (germline): LGHNT, FRNRAP. Between the trimmed V and J ends, which lost 1 base and 0 bases, there was a span of 13 bases. The CDR3 has 17 amino acids. This chain's CDR3 is CASGLGYGSSSYNEQFF. Here the CDR3 DNA reads TGTGCTAGTGGTTTGGGCTACGGTTCGAGCTCCTACAATGAGCAGTTCTTC.

The rearrangement links TRBV20-1 to TRBJ1-1; 7 nucleotides line up with TRBD1. With 3 bases clipped from V and 4 bases from J, the junction kept 11 bases outside the gene matches. CDR3 length: 15 residues. Looked up from germline, CDR1 is DFQATT and CDR2 is SNEGSKA (reference sequence). CDR3 loop: CSASRTTGVGTEAFF. The CDR3 region has the DNA TGCAGTGCTAGCCGAACCACAGGGGTAGGCACTGAAGCTTTCTTT.

This clonotype occurred a few times. This sequence joins TRBV4-1 and TRBJ1-2; D possibly corresponds to TRBD1 (5 bases). Germline assignment: CDR1 MGHRA and CDR2 YSYEKL. The CDR3 has 17 residues. V shed 1 base and J shed 4 bases, with 19 bases lying between them. The DNA of the CDR3 is TGCGCCAGCAGCCAAGGGAGGGGCGCACAGGTGGGCTATGGCTACACCTTC. It encodes CASSQGRGAQVGYGYTF.

This rearrangement joins TRBV7-6 to TRBJ2-5; 7 positions match TRBD2. The CDR3 is made up of 21 amino acids. J gave up 0 bases and V 1 base, and 20 bases lay outside the gene matches. The V gene's germline CDR1 is SGHVS and CDR2 FNYEAQ. CDR3 region: CASSLEVVGGKTRGYQETQYF. Written as DNA, the CDR3 is TGTGCCAGCAGCTTAGAGGTCGTGGGAGGGAAGACGAGGGGCTACCAAGAGACCCAGTACTTC.

The chain recombines TRBV3-1 with TRBJ2-3; D is unresolved. Germline V gene sequence: CDR1 LGHDT, CDR2 YNNKEL (reference sequence). Trimming left V 0 bases short and J 5 bases short, with 6 bases between. This CDR3 has 13 residues. DNA of the CDR3: TGTGCCAGCAGCCAAGAGTGGGGAGATACGCAGTATTTT. Protein product: CASSQEWGDTQYF.